This TCR beta chain was sequenced for a study of blood T cell repertoires in COVID-19. Background on the study: Samples taken during acute and convalescent COVID-19 were collected in the United States, Italy and Spain. Nucleic acid was either cDNA or gDNA, and it came from T cells, B-cell-depleted T cells, or PBMCs.

Authors' methods: Reference gene primer amplification in the assay estimated nucleated cell counts. Some clones are missing from TCRdb's copy, which holds only in-frame ones; the method was immunoSEQ multiplex PCR. That table furnishes V, J and clone size, whereas the DNA furnished D and trimming. This table has fewer than 110,000 clones, approximately 89% appearing once. This sequence originates from a woman aged 25 to 39 with acute or convalescent COVID-19. Sequencing was done on a sample of peripheral blood.

This CDR3 reads CASSQGKAGPTDTQYF. The CDR3 bases are TGTGCCAGCAGCCAAGGCAAAGCAGGGCCCACAGATACGCAGTATTTT. V is TRBV3-1 (or the pseudogene TRBV3-2) and J is TRBJ2-3; D is perhaps TRBD1 (5 bases). The CDR3 is 16 amino acids. The germline gives CDR1 LGHDT, CDR2 YNNKEL (reference sequence). V was trimmed by 1 base and J by 2 bases, leaving 13 bases between them.